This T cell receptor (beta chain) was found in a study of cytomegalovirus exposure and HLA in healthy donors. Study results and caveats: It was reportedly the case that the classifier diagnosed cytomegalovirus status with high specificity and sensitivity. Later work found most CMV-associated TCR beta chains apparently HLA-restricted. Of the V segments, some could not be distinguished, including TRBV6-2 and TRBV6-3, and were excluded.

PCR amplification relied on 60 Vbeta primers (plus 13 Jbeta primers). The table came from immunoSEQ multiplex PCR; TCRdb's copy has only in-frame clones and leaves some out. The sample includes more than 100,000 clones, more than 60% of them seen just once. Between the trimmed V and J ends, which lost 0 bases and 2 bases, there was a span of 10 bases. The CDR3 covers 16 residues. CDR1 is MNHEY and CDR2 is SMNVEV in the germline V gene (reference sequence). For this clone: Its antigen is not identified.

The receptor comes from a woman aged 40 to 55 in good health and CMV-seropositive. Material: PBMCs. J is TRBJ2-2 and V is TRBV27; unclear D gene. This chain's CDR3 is CASSLSWASNTGELFF. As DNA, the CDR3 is TGTGCCAGCAGTTTATCGTGGGCTTCCAACACCGGGGAGCTGTTTTTT.